The 5 T cell receptor beta chains reported below all come from one sample, sequenced in a study of technical replicates of blood from several donors. Profiling relied on immunoSEQ multiplex PCR, and the TCRdb table lists in-frame clones only, not all of them. This sample yields approximately 70,000 clones, of which 95% to 98% are seen a single time; around 0.15% belongs to the top ten. The sample comprised T cells isolated from PBMCs. The source of these receptors is a human donor in good health.

This chain joins TRBV7-2 and TRBJ2-1, with D possibly being TRBD2 (5 bases). Germline lookup yields CDR1 SGHTA and CDR2 FQGNSA. The CDR3 runs to 17 residues. Trimming took 0 bases from V and 2 from J, leaving 14 bases between them. Written as DNA, the CDR3 is TGTGCCAGCAGCTTAGCCTCAACACGGGGAGCCTACAATGAGCAGTTCTTC. Protein product: CASSLASTRGAYNEQFF.

Note on this clone: At one of its ends the junction is not consistent with the germline gene, which may arise from a read error. This sequence joins TRBV7-7 and TRBJ2-7, with 9 nucleotides matching TRBD2. Per the germline V gene, CDR1 is SSHAT and CDR2 is FNYEAQ (reference sequence). The CDR3 loop spans 14 amino acids. The CDR3, as DNA: TGTGCTAGCAGCTTAGGCGGGGGGGCCGACGAGCAGTACTTC. Translated: CASSLGGGADEQYF.

The V and J genes are TRBV5-1 and TRBJ1-1; D is perhaps TRBD1 (6 bases). Trimming took 2 bases from V and 2 from J, leaving 13 bases between them. This CDR3 comprises 15 residues. Germline CDR1 reads SGHRS; CDR2 reads YFSETQ. The CDR3 loop is CASSFGGAPNTEAFF. The CDR3 DNA reads TGCGCCAGCAGCTTTGGGGGGGCCCCCAACACTGAAGCTTTCTTT.

The rearrangement links TRBV13 to TRBJ2-3; 12 nucleotides align to TRBD2. J gave up 2 bases and V 1 base, and 7 bases lay outside the gene matches. Germline CDR1 is PRHDT and CDR2 is FYEKMQ (reference sequence). CDR3 length equals 18 residues. The chain's CDR3 is CASSLEWLAGGYTDTQYF. DNA for the CDR3: TGTGCCAGCAGCTTAGAATGGCTAGCGGGAGGGTACACAGATACGCAGTATTTT.

J is TRBJ2-7 and V is TRBV19; D is perhaps TRBD1 (5 bases). This CDR3 is 13 amino acids long. From germline, CDR1 is LNHDA and CDR2 SQIVND (reference sequence). Trimming removed 2 bases at V and 2 bases at J, with 7 bases between. For the CDR3, the DNA is TGTGCCAGTAGTATAAGACAGACCTACGAGCAGTACTTC. It encodes CASSIRQTYEQYF.